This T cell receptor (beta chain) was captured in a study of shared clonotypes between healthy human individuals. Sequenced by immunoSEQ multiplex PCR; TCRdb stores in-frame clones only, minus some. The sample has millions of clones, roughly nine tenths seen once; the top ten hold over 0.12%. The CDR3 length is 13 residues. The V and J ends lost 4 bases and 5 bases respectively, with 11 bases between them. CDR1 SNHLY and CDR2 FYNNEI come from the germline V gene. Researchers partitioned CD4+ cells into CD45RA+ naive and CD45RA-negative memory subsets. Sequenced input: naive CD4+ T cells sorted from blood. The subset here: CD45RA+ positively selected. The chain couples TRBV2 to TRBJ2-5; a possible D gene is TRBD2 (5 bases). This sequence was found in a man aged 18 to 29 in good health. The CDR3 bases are TGTGCCAGCAGTGGCCAGTGGGAGGAGACCCAGTACTTC. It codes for CASSGQWEETQYF.